This is a list of T cell receptor beta chains from one sample in a study of blood T cell repertoires in COVID-19. Clones were sequenced by immunoSEQ multiplex PCR, and TCRdb holds only the in-frame ones, with some missing. Here the sample spans approximately 220,000 clones, about nine tenths being singletons. The sample was PBMCs or T cells enriched from blood (not recorded which). These receptor sequences come from a woman under 40 with acute COVID-19. Both conserved end residues are part of each CDR3. Fields, in order: V gene, clone size, D gene, J gene, CDR3 protein, CDR3 DNA. The D gene is left open where the match is weak. The size entry is marked missing in some rows and otherwise reads once, few, many or a size class.

TRBV2	-	-	TRBJ1-1	CASRRVNTEAFF	TGTGCCAGCCGGCGGGTGAACACTGAAGCTTTCTTT
TRBV27	-	TRBD1	TRBJ1-1	CASRRQGTNTEAFF	TGTGCCAGCAGGCGACAGGGTACGAACACTGAAGCTTTCTTT
TRBV28	-	TRBD1	TRBJ1-1	CASSPGGRPWDTEAFF	TGTGCCAGCAGCCCAGGGGGCAGGCCATGGGACACTGAAGCTTTCTTT
TRBV23-1	-	TRBD1	TRBJ1-6	CASSQWGAGTGANSPLHF	TGCGCCAGCAGTCAATGGGGTGCGGGGACAGGGGCCAATTCACCCCTCCACTTT
TRBV6-5	-	-	TRBJ1-2	CASRRTEGGYTF	TGTGCCAGCAGGAGGACAGAAGGTGGCTACACCTTC
TRBV18	-	TRBD1	TRBJ1-1	CASSPKLTGGGTEAFF	TGTGCCAGCTCACCTAAGTTAACAGGGGGAGGCACTGAAGCTTTCTTT
TRBV6-5	-	TRBD1	TRBJ2-7	CASSRGTGGFNEQYF	TGTGCCAGCAGTAGGGGGACAGGGGGCTTCAACGAGCAGTACTTC
TRBV9	-	TRBD2	TRBJ2-2	CASSTPRGEAGPGELFF	TGTGCCAGCAGCACCCCCCGGGGGGAGGCAGGCCCCGGGGAGCTGTTTTTT
TRBV5-1	-	TRBD2	TRBJ2-1	CASSYKAGGGNEQFF	TGCGCCAGCAGCTATAAAGCGGGGGGTGGAAATGAGCAGTTCTTC
TRBV6-4	-	-	TRBJ1-1	CAGNPREPTEAFF	TGTGCCGGAAACCCAAGGGAGCCCACTGAAGCTTTCTTT
TRBV7-8	-	-	TRBJ1-2	CASSDTGYGYTF	TGTGCCAGCAGCGATACCGGCTATGGCTACACCTTC
TRBV3-1/TRBV3-2	-	TRBD1	TRBJ2-7	CASSTLGQGWNEQYF	TGTGCCAGCAGCACCCTGGGACAGGGGTGGAACGAGCAGTACTTC
TRBV30	-	-	TRBJ2-5	CAWSVTSMETQYF	TGTGCCTGGAGTGTAACTAGCATGGAGACCCAGTACTTC
TRBV5-3	-	TRBD2	TRBJ2-2	CARSLRLAGGTGELFF	TGTGCCAGAAGCTTGCGACTAGCGGGGGGAACCGGGGAGCTGTTTTTT
TRBV4-1	-	-	TRBJ2-6	CASSQGGLPGANVLTF	TGCGCCAGCAGCCAAGGGGGCCTCCCTGGGGCCAACGTCCTGACTTTC
TRBV4-3	-	TRBD1	TRBJ1-5	CASSQGTGGDQPQHF	TGCGCCAGCAGCCAAGGGACAGGGGGGGATCAGCCCCAGCATTTT
TRBV6-5	-	TRBD2	TRBJ2-7	CASTVLAGGYYEQYF	TGTGCCAGCACCGTACTAGCGGGGGGCTATTACGAGCAGTACTTC
TRBV10-2	-	-	TRBJ1-2	CASDQGYGYTF	TGCGCCAGCGATCAGGGGTATGGCTACACCTTC
TRBV30	-	-	TRBJ1-3	CAWGRGNTIYF	TGTGCCTGGGGCAGAGGAAACACCATATATTTT
TRBV28	-	TRBD1	TRBJ1-4	CASSPGGRTNEKLFF	TGTGCCAGCAGTCCAGGGGGCAGGACTAATGAAAAACTGTTTTTT
TRBV11-2	-	-	TRBJ2-3	CASSLEGLHTDTQYF	TGTGCCAGCAGCTTAGAGGGACTTCACACAGATACGCAGTATTTT
TRBV25-1	-	TRBD2	TRBJ2-1	CASSEPLAGVYNEQFF	TGTGCCAGCAGTGAACCACTAGCGGGGGTGTACAATGAGCAGTTCTTC
TRBV9	-	TRBD2	TRBJ2-1	CASSLWVSGGEGEQFF	TGTGCCAGCAGCCTTTGGGTTAGCGGGGGGGAAGGTGAGCAGTTCTTC
TRBV4-1	-	-	TRBJ1-2	CASSPSDREYGYTF	TGCGCCAGCAGCCCGTCGGACAGAGAATATGGCTACACCTTC
TRBV10-3	-	TRBD1	TRBJ1-5	CAISERGDRGSQPQHF	TGTGCCATCAGTGAGAGGGGGGACAGGGGAAGCCAGCCCCAGCATTTT
TRBV5-5	-	TRBD2	TRBJ2-1	CAILPQPGLEQFF	TGTGCCATCCTACCACAACCGGGACTAGAGCAGTTCTTC
TRBV7-3	-	TRBD2	TRBJ2-3	CASSLNPSGGPDTQYF	TGTGCCAGCAGCTTAAATCCTAGCGGGGGGCCAGATACGCAGTATTTT
TRBV6-5	-	TRBD1	TRBJ1-6	CAIERGPHNSPLHF	TGTGCCATCGAGAGGGGGCCCCATAATTCACCCCTCCACTTT
TRBV7-9	-	-	TRBJ1-1	CASSGREKAFF	TGTGCCAGCAGCGGAAGGGAGAAGGCTTTCTTT
TRBV6-5	-	TRBD1	TRBJ1-2	CASSSGLQGAYGYTF	TGTGCCAGCAGTTCCGGACTACAGGGGGCCTATGGCTACACCTTC
TRBV7-2	-	TRBD1	TRBJ1-1	CASSSKRTGEAFF	TGTGCCAGCAGCTCCAAAAGGACAGGTGAAGCTTTCTTT
TRBV20-1	-	-	TRBJ2-2	CSAYTGELFF	TGCAGTGCCTACACCGGGGAGCTGTTTTTT
TRBV7-2	-	-	TRBJ1-2	CASSLAVGQTLGYTF	TGTGCCAGCAGCTTAGCGGTGGGGCAGACCCTAGGCTACACCTTC
TRBV7-2	few	-	TRBJ1-2	CASSLASLGYGYTF	TGTGCCAGCAGCTTAGCTAGCCTCGGGTATGGCTACACCTTC
TRBV5-6	-	-	TRBJ2-3	CASSWDLTGRTDTQYF	TGTGCCAGCAGCTGGGACCTGACAGGTCGAACAGATACGCAGTATTTT
TRBV20-1	-	-	TRBJ2-7	CSASDLSDGSYPYEQYF	TGCAGTGCTAGTGACTTAAGCGACGGCTCCTACCCTTACGAGCAGTACTTC
TRBV6-5	-	TRBD1	TRBJ1-1	CASPGQGGTEAFF	TGTGCCAGCCCGGGACAGGGGGGGACTGAAGCTTTCTTT
TRBV30	-	-	TRBJ2-7	CAWSLVYASSYEQYF	TGTGCCTGGTCGCTGGTTTACGCTAGCTCCTACGAGCAGTACTTC
TRBV4-1	-	-	TRBJ1-6	CASSQVPATGSSYNSPLHF	TGCGCCAGCAGCCAAGTCCCCGCGACGGGAAGCTCCTATAATTCACCCCTCCACTTT
TRBV19	-	-	TRBJ1-2	CASFTGGYTF	TGTGCCAGTTTTACGGGTGGCTACACCTTC
TRBV7-9	-	-	TRBJ1-4	CASSLHGEANEKLFF	TGTGCCAGCAGCTTACACGGAGAGGCTAATGAAAAACTGTTTTTT
TRBV7-9	-	-	TRBJ2-3	CASSFVGAPSDTQYF	TGTGCCAGCAGCTTTGTTGGGGCGCCTTCAGATACGCAGTATTTT
TRBV13	-	-	TRBJ2-7	CASSLETGPDYEQYF	TGTGCCAGCAGCTTGGAGACAGGCCCCGACTACGAGCAGTACTTC
TRBV2	-	TRBD1	TRBJ2-3	CASSDGTGTDTQYF	TGTGCCAGCAGTGACGGGACAGGGACAGATACGCAGTATTTT
TRBV4-2	-	TRBD1	TRBJ2-7	CASSQLTGTGPYEQYF	TGTGCCAGCAGCCAACTTACCGGGACAGGACCATACGAGCAGTACTTC
TRBV6-2/TRBV6-3	-	TRBD1	TRBJ1-5	CASSRATGRLGQPQHF	TGTGCCAGCAGCCGAGCGACAGGGCGTCTTGGGCAGCCCCAGCATTTT